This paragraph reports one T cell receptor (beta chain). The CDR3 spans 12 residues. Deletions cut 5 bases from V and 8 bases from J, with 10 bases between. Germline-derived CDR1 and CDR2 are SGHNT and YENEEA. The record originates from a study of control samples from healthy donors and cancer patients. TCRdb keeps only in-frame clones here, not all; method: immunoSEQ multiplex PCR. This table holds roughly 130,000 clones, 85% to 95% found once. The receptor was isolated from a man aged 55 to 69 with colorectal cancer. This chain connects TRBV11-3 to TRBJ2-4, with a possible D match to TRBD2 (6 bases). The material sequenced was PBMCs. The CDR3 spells CASSKEGHIQYF. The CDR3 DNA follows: TGTGCCAGCAGCAAGGAGGGGCACATTCAGTACTTC.